These 3 T cell receptor beta chains came from one sample sequenced in a study of blood T cells in healthy people across ages. Then a second PCR, running roughly 6 to 11 cycles, was carried out with a sample-barcoded 5' primer and a J-beta primer mix. TCRdb recomputed calls from the 5' RACE reads with MiXCR, one row per CDR3 protein. The data contain about 970,000 distinct CDR3 sequences, roughly 51% of them singletons. The sequenced sample consisted of blood. These receptors all stem from a woman aged 55-69 years in good health.

This chain uses TRBV12-3 or TRBV12-4 with TRBJ2-5; no clear D gene. The V gene lost 1 base and the J gene lost 5 bases, with 11 bases spanning the gap. The CDR3 has 14 residues. CDR3 loop: CASSLVSGSETQYF. CDR3 DNA: TGTGCCAGCAGTTTAGTTTCGGGCTCCGAGACCCAGTACTTC.

This rearrangement joins TRBV27 to TRBJ2-1, with TRBD2 matching over 7 bases. Germline loops: CDR1 MNHEY, CDR2 SMNVEV (reference sequence). The CDR3 spans 13 residues. Trimming cost V 6 bases and J 6 bases; bases outside gene matches: 5. The CDR3 sequence is CASRMSGTNEQFF. CDR3 DNA: TGTGCCAGCAGGATGAGCGGGACCAATGAGCAGTTCTTC.

This chain uses TRBV11-2 with TRBJ2-3, with 14 bases that match TRBD2. CDR1 SGHAT and CDR2 FQNNGV come from the germline V gene. V lost 5 bases and J lost 6; bases outside the gene matches: 7. The CDR3 is 16 residues long. Here the CDR3 reads CASSPTGLAGVDTQYF. DNA of the CDR3: TGTGCCAGCAGCCCGACGGGACTAGCGGGAGTGGATACGCAGTATTTT.